The entry that follows covers one T cell receptor (beta chain) sequence. Its antigen is as yet unknown. V was pared by 4 bases and J by 4 bases, with 20 bases between. Germline assignment: CDR1 SGDLS and CDR2 YYNGEE. The CDR3 totals 16 residues. Sequenced by immunoSEQ multiplex PCR; TCRdb stores in-frame clones only, minus some. The repertoire holds approximately 53,000 clones, with about 90% as singletons. The data were taken from a study of cytomegalovirus exposure and HLA in healthy donors. Study outcomes and limitations: A subsequent analysis found that TCR clusters from the first cohort also tended to co-occur in the 110 or so validation repertoires, with about 94% of cluster scores above 0. Some TCR beta chains (around 180 of them) were listed as cytomegalovirus-associated. For most TCR sequences rarity was the rule, although some public TCRs occurred in many donors.

The clonotype comes from a man younger than 35 in good health and CMV-seronegative. V usage is TRBV9 and J usage is TRBJ1-2; D is undetermined. Sequencing was done on a sample of PBMCs. The CDR3 region is CASSTLDRWNVYGYTF. The DNA for the CDR3 is TGTGCCAGCAGCACCCTAGATAGGTGGAACGTCTATGGCTACACCTTC.